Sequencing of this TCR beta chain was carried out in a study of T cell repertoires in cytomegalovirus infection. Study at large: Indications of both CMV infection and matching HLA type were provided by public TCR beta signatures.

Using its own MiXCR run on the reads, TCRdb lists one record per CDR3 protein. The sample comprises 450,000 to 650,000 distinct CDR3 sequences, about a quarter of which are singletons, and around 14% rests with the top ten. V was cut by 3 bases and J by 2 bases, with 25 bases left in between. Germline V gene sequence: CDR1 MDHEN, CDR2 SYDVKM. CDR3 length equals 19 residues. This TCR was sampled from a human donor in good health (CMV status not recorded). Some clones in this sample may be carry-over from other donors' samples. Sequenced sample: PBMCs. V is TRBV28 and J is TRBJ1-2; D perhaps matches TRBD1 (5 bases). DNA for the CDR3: TGTGCCAGCAGTTTTTGGGTAACAGGTGTCGGGGGGTCGAACTATGGCTACACCTTC. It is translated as CASSFWVTGVGGSNYGYTF.